This TCR beta chain was sequenced in a study of blood T cell repertoires in COVID-19 (dated by TCRdb to 2018 to 2021). For context, the study as a whole: The collaborator samples originated in the United States, Italy and Spain and spanned the acute and convalescent phases of COVID-19. The material from the prospective study consisted of cDNA or gDNA derived from T cells, B-cell-depleted T cells, or PBMCs. The dataset comprised deeply sampled blood TCRbeta repertoires from subjects exposed to, actively infected with, or recovered from COVID-19. The repertoires were released in a freely available public database intended as a resource for research on the immune response to SARS-CoV-2. Samples came from the ongoing ImmuneRACE study (first 160 participants) plus 1,254 subjects from 6 global collaborators. The sample metadata nearly always contained a de-identified subject ID, COVID-19 status, age in years and sex. Where HLA class I and class II types were available, the types were taken from metadata supplied by the sample provider, not from assay-based typing. The full study reports these points: The quantity of clinical and demographic metadata differed by source and by participant and was supplied without curation.

Remarks on this clone: The target of this receptor is not known. Per-base quality was not reported, and no clone a single base away is much larger than it.

The immunoSEQ Assay, a bias-controlled multiplex PCR, was used to amplify TCRbeta CDR3 regions from genomic DNA. For the original study's pipeline: The number of nucleated cells in each sample was estimated by amplification of reference gene primers within the assay. To quantify the absolute abundance of each unique TCRbeta CDR3 rearrangement, sequence reads were collapsed and filtered. Productive Simpson clonality was computed per sample as the square root of Simpson's diversity index over productive rearrangements. TCRdb re-hosts the immuneACCESS table, in-frame sequences only. Its copies lack some clones; in the studies checked, an unresolved V gene accounts for under half of them, and the cause for the rest is not known. D and trimming come from the DNA, and the V and J calls and clone size come from that table. Present in this sample are some 300,000 clones, around nine tenths of which were seen just once. The ten largest make up over 1% of the sample.

The collaborating institutions used their own protocols to collect whole blood in K2EDTA tubes. Collaborator samples were shipped for TCRbeta analysis as frozen whole blood, isolated PBMCs, or DNA extracted from either sample type. V loses 7 bases, J loses 4 bases, and the germline ends lie 5 bases apart. The CDR3 runs 10 amino acids, cysteine and phenylalanine included. Just CDR3 DNA is preserved here, 30 bases in frame from base 1. The germline V gene encodes CDR1 SGHKS and CDR2 YYEKEE (reference sequence). Specimen: peripheral blood. The origin of this receptor is a man aged 65 to 79 with acute or convalescent COVID-19. The chain is encoded by TRBV5-5 joined to TRBJ2-5; the D gene lacks a confident call. The CDR3 protein is CASSGETQYF. In nucleotide form, the sequence is TGTGCCAGCTCCGGAGAGACCCAGTACTTC.